The 25 T cell receptor beta chains presented below share a single source sample, sequenced in a study of blood T cell repertoires in COVID-19. Profiled with immunoSEQ multiplex PCR; TCRdb holds only in-frame clones, not every one. This sample yields about 200,000 clones, of which approximately 80% are seen a single time; around 5.5% belongs to the top ten. Sample: PBMCs or T cells enriched from blood (not recorded which). These TCRs come from a woman between 55 and 75 years old with acute COVID-19.

This clone was counted between two and nine times. The chain's CDR3 is CASKSRVHYEQYF. The CDR3 coding sequence is TGTGCTTCAAAATCCAGGGTACACTACGAGCAGTACTTC. The chain has TRBV30 and TRBJ2-7; weak D call: TRBD1 (5 bases). Germline CDR1 and CDR2: GTSNPN and SVGIG (reference sequence). The CDR3 totals 13 residues.

The rearrangement uses TRBV7-2 and TRBJ1-6; a weak D match, TRBD1 (6 bases). The CDR3 is 17 residues long. Germline CDR1 reads SGHTA; CDR2 reads FQGNSA. Trimming left V 5 bases short and J 5 bases short, with 19 bases between. The CDR3: CASSAIFGQKNNSPLHF. Written as DNA, the CDR3 is TGTGCCAGCAGCGCAATTTTTGGACAGAAAAATAATTCACCCCTCCACTTT. Based on the CDR3 plus reference TRBV7-2 and TRBJ1-6, the full variable domain is GAGVSQSPSNKVTEKGKDVELRCDPISGHTALYWYRQSLGQGLEFLIYFQGNSAPDKSGLPSDRFSAERTGGSVSTLTIQRTQQEDSAVYLCASSAIFGQKNNSPLHFGNGTRLTVT.

The rearrangement uses TRBV6-5 and TRBJ2-2, with unresolved D. V lost 5 bases and J lost 5, with 9 bases in between. Germline CDR1 MNHEY, CDR2 SVGAGI. The CDR3 sequence is 13 residues long. CDR3 coding DNA: TGTGCCAGCAGTCTTACTCCGACCGGGGAGCTGTTTTTT. It translates to CASSLTPTGELFF.

The chain combines TRBV4-1 with TRBJ1-2, with D possibly TRBD1 on 6 matching bases. The CDR3 sequence is 13 residues long. Trimming shortened V by 1 base and J by 4 bases, and 7 bases separated the two germline ends. In germline, CDR1 is MGHRA, CDR2 YSYEKL. CDR3 region: CASSQGQVYGYTF. Here the CDR3 DNA reads TGCGCCAGCAGCCAAGGACAGGTCTATGGCTACACCTTC.

V and J are TRBV24-1 and TRBJ2-5; 10 positions match TRBD1. The CDR3 runs 16 residues. After removal of 3 bases from V and 4 bases from J, the junction contained 7 bases not matched to a gene. CDR1 is KGHDR and CDR2 is SFDVKD in the germline V gene. The CDR3 loop is CATSDRGQGSGETQYF. CDR3 nucleotide sequence: TGTGCCACCAGTGATCGGGGACAGGGGAGTGGAGAGACCCAGTACTTC.

The chain recombines TRBV4-3 with TRBJ1-4; perhaps TRBD1 as D (6 bases). The CDR3 covers 14 residues. CDR1 and CDR2 from the germline V gene are LGHNA and YSLEER. The V end was cut by 1 base, the J end by 6 bases, with 9 bases between. The DNA for the CDR3 is TGCGCCAGCAGCCAAGCAGGGGATTATGAAAAACTGTTTTTT. Protein sequence: CASSQAGDYEKLFF.

This clone was detected only once. V usage is TRBV24-1 and J usage is TRBJ2-1, with 9 bases lining up with TRBD2. Trimming removed 9 bases from V and 5 bases from J; junction bases left unmatched: 4. This CDR3 is 13 amino acids long. The germline V gene encodes CDR1 KGHDR and CDR2 SFDVKD. The CDR3: CATGREGNNEQFF. DNA of the CDR3: TGTGCCACCGGGCGGGAGGGGAACAATGAGCAGTTCTTC.

The V gene is TRBV30, the J gene TRBJ2-2; 9 nucleotides agree with TRBD1. J lost 2 bases, V lost 4 bases, and 8 bases had no gene match. Germline values: CDR1 GTSNPN, CDR2 SVGIG (reference sequence). The CDR3 contains 16 residues. The CDR3 nucleotides are TGTGCCTGGAACCTAGGGACAGGGACCAACACCGGGGAGCTGTTTTTT. Translation gives CAWNLGTGTNTGELFF.

The rearrangement links TRBV29-1 to TRBJ2-5; 13 nucleotides align to TRBD2. Germline CDR1 SQVTM, CDR2 ANQGSEA. The CDR3 runs 17 residues. Trimming took 8 bases from V and 5 from J; bases not matched to a gene: 17. The CDR3 DNA reads TGCAGCCTCTCGGGACTAGCGGGAACGGGGTTCCGGGAGACCCAGTACTTC. Translated, it gives CSLSGLAGTGFRETQYF. The complete variable domain, with remaining parts taken from reference TRBV29-1 and TRBJ2-5, reads SAVISQKPSRDICQRGTSLTIQCQVDSQVTMMFWYRQQPGQSLTLIATANQGSEATYESGFVIDKFPISRPNLTFSTLTVSNMSPEDSSIYLCSLSGLAGTGFRETQYFGPGTRLLVL.

The chain carries TRBV29-1 and TRBJ2-7; 14 bases map to TRBD2. The CDR3 is 17 residues long. CDR1 and CDR2 from the germline V gene are SQVTM and ANQGSEA. The junction had 11 bases not matched to a gene; V was cut back by 0 bases and J by 7 bases. CDR3 nucleotide sequence: TGCAGCGTTGAAGAAGAGACGGGACTAGCGGGAGTCGGGGAGCAGTACTTC. The encoded protein is CSVEEETGLAGVGEQYF.

The genes are TRBV7-2 and TRBJ2-1; TRBD2 agrees at 9 bases. This CDR3 has 15 residues. The V gene's germline CDR1 is SGHTA and CDR2 FQGNSA. J gave up 10 bases and V 6 bases, and 13 bases lay outside the gene matches. The CDR3 DNA reads TGTGCCAGCAGGGCCGGGGGTAGCGGGAGCTGGGAGCAGTTCTTC. Amino acids: CASRAGGSGSWEQFF.

Notes on this clone: Because it lacks the conserved phenylalanine or tryptophan at the end, this CDR3 is likely a read error. It is unclear where the CDR3 begins or ends on the DNA, so no DNA is shown, and the CDR3 is as TCRdb lists it. The chain recombines TRBV5-6 with TRBJ1-2; TRBD1 is the table's D call, not checked against the DNA. The CDR3 totals 12 residues, both ends included. Germline assignment: CDR1 SGHDT and CDR2 YYEEEE. The CDR3 reads CASSLTRGDRAI.

V is TRBV2 and J is TRBJ1-5, with a possible D match to TRBD1 (5 bases). V was clipped by 4 bases and J by 6 bases, with 16 bases between them. The CDR3 covers 15 residues. Germline loops: CDR1 SNHLY, CDR2 FYNNEI. The CDR3, as DNA: TGTGCCAGCAGTGTATTGGACACCGACCTTCAGCCCCAGCATTTT. The encoded protein is CASSVLDTDLQPQHF.

The gene calls are TRBV6-6 and TRBJ2-7, with 14 nucleotides matching TRBD2. The junction had 5 bases not matched to a gene; V was cut back by 5 bases and J by 2 bases. CDR1 MNHNY and CDR2 SVGAGI come from the germline V gene (reference sequence). The CDR3 extends over 16 amino acids. CDR3 nucleotide sequence: TGTGCCAGCAGTCCCGGGACTAGCGGGGGAACCTACGAGCAGTACGTC. Protein: CASSPGTSGGTYEQYV.

This clone occurred many times. The chain couples TRBV2 to TRBJ1-1; tentative D call: TRBD1 (5 bases). CDR1 and CDR2 (germline): SNHLY, FYNNEI. V was shortened by 6 bases and J by 6 bases, with 14 bases between the two germline ends. This CDR3 has 13 amino acids. The CDR3 sequence is CASSLVGGAEAFF. CDR3 DNA: TGTGCCAGCAGCCTCGTGGGGGGGGCTGAAGCTTTCTTT. Full variable domain (remainder filled in from reference TRBV2 and TRBJ1-1): EPEVTQTPSHQVTQMGQEVILRCVPISNHLYFYWYRQILGQKVEFLVSFYNNEISEKSEIFDDQFSVERPDGSNFTLKIRSTKLEDSAMYFCASSLVGGAEAFFGQGTRLTVV.

The chain couples TRBV5-6 to TRBJ2-3; D is possibly TRBD2 (6 bases). Germline CDR1 is SGHDT and CDR2 is YYEEEE. Trimming took 3 bases from V and 5 from J, leaving 19 bases between them. CDR3 size: 16 residues. The CDR3 reads CASSSTSGWGGDTQYF. The CDR3 region has the DNA TGTGCCAGCAGCTCGACCAGCGGGTGGGGCGGAGATACGCAGTATTTT.

The gene calls are TRBV15 and TRBJ1-3; 7 bases fit TRBD1. Germline CDR1 LNHNV, CDR2 YYDKDF (reference sequence). Trimming removed 5 bases from V and 0 bases from J; junction bases left unmatched: 16. The CDR3 consists of 19 residues. The CDR3 here is CATSLPAYRGEFSGNTIYF. The CDR3 bases are TGTGCCACCAGCCTACCCGCGTACAGGGGAGAATTCTCTGGAAACACCATATATTTT. Filled out from reference TRBV15 and TRBJ1-3, the complete variable domain reads DAMVIQNPRYQVTQFGKPVTLSCSQTLNHNVMYWYQQKSSQAPKLLFHYYDKDFNNEADTPDNFQSRRPNTSFCFLDIRSPGLGDTAMYLCATSLPAYRGEFSGNTIYFGEGSWLTVV.

V usage is TRBV7-2 and J usage is TRBJ2-1; D call uncertain. Deletions cut 3 bases from V and 0 bases from J, with 3 bases between. The CDR3 loop spans 13 amino acids. Germline V CDR1 and CDR2: SGHTA, FQGNSA. For the CDR3, the DNA is TGTGCCAGCAGCTTCTTCTCCTACAATGAGCAGTTCTTC. Its protein product is CASSFFSYNEQFF.

V is TRBV6-4 and J is TRBJ2-2, with D maybe TRBD1 (6 bases). The V end was cut by 0 bases, the J end by 7 bases, with 18 bases between. Germline V gene data show CDR1 as MRHNA and CDR2 as SNTAGT. The CDR3 is 17 residues long. CDR3 in DNA: TGTGCCAGCAGTGACTCTGGACAGCCCGATATGGTCGGGGAGCTGTTTTTT. This sequence encodes CASSDSGQPDMVGELFF.

The chain employs TRBV30 and TRBJ1-1; D gene uncertain. Trimming cost V 2 bases and J 6 bases, with 7 bases left between them. From germline, CDR1 is GTSNPN and CDR2 SVGIG (reference sequence). This CDR3 has 11 amino acids. CDR3 DNA: TGTGCCTGGAGTTTTGGAGCTGAAGCTTTCTTT. Protein sequence: CAWSFGAEAFF.

The chain uses TRBV5-1 and TRBJ2-1, with 12 positions matching TRBD2. Germline CDR1 and CDR2: SGHRS and YFSETQ. V was pared by 4 bases and J by 9 bases, with 8 bases of the junction left unmatched. This CDR3 spans 15 amino acids. In DNA, the CDR3 is TGCGCCAGCAGCGTGACTAGCGGGAGATCGGGTGAGCAGTTCTTC. This sequence encodes CASSVTSGRSGEQFF.

The V gene is TRBV12-5, the J gene TRBJ2-2, with TRBD1 matching 7 bases. CDR3 length: 16 residues. J was trimmed by 7 bases and V by 4 bases; bases with no gene match: 12. Germline CDR1 LGHNT, CDR2 FRNRAP. In nucleotides, the CDR3 is TGTGCTAGTGGTTCCTCAGAAGGGACAGCAGTCGGGGAGCTGTTTTTT. Translating it yields CASGSSEGTAVGELFF.

The chain uses TRBV6-6 and TRBJ1-1; a weak D match, TRBD1 (6 bases). CDR1 and CDR2 (germline): MNHNY, SVGAGI (reference sequence). V was shortened by 4 bases and J by 5 bases, with 14 bases between the two germline ends. The CDR3 length is 14 residues. In nucleotides, the CDR3 is TGTGCCAGCAGTTTTTACAGGGAGCGGACTGAAGCTTTCTTT. Translating it yields CASSFYRERTEAFF.

The chain recombines TRBV7-6 with TRBJ1-4; D may be TRBD1 (6 bases). CDR3 length: 17 amino acids. V lost 1 base and J 4 bases, leaving 16 bases between the germline ends. Looked up from germline, CDR1 is SGHVS and CDR2 is FNYEAQ. In DNA, the CDR3 is TGTGCCAGCAGCTTAGTTCCCCCACAGGGCGATAATGAAAAACTGTTTTTT. Translating it yields CASSLVPPQGDNEKLFF.

This clone was recorded only once. The CDR3 bases are TGTGCCAGCAGTTACTCTCGGGGGGCCCTCAACAATGAGCAGTTCTTC. Protein: CASSYSRGALNNEQFF. This chain uses TRBV6-5 with TRBJ2-1; perhaps TRBD2 as D (7 bases). Per the germline V gene, CDR1 is MNHEY and CDR2 is SVGAGI. The CDR3 is made up of 16 amino acids. V shed 0 bases and J shed 5 bases, with 14 bases lying between them.